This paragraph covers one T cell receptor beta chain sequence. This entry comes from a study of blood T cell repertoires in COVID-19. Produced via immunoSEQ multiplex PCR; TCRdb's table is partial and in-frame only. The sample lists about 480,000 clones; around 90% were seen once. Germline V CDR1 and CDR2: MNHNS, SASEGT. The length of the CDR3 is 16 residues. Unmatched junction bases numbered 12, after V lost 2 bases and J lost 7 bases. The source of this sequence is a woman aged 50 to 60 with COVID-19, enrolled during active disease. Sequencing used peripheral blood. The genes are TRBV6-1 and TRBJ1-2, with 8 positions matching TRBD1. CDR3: CASSEYGATGAGGYTF. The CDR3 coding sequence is TGTGCCAGCAGTGAATATGGGGCGACAGGGGCTGGTGGCTACACCTTC.